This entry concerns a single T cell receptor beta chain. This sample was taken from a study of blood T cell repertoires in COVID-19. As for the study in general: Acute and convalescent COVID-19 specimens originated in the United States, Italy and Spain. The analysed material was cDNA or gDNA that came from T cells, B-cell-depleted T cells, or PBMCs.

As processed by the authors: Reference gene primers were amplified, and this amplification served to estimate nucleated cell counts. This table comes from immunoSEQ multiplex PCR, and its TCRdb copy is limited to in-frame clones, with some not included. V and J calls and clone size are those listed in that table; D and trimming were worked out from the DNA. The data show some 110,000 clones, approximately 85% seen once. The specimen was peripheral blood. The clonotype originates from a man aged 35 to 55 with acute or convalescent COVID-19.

The DNA for the CDR3 is TGTGCCAGCAGCCCGGCGAGCGGGAGGACCTACGAGCAGTACTTC. The encoded protein is CASSPASGRTYEQYF. The V and J genes are TRBV3-1 (or the pseudogene TRBV3-2) and TRBJ2-7; 9 bases are a match to TRBD2. The trim removed 4 bases at V and 2 bases at J, leaving 6 bases unmatched. Germline V gene lookup returns CDR1 LGHDT and CDR2 YNNKEL (reference sequence). The CDR3 runs 15 residues.